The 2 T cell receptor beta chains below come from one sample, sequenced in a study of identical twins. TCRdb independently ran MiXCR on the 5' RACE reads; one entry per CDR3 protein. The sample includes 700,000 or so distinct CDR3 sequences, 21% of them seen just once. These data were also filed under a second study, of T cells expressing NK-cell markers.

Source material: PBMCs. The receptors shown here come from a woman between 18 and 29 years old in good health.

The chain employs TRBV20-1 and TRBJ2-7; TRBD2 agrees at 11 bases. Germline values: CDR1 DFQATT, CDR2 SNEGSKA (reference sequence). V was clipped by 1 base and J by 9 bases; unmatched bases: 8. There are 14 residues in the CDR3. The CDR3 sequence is CSARGGTSGSGQYF. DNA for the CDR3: TGCAGTGCTAGAGGGGGGACTAGCGGCTCAGGGCAGTACTTC.

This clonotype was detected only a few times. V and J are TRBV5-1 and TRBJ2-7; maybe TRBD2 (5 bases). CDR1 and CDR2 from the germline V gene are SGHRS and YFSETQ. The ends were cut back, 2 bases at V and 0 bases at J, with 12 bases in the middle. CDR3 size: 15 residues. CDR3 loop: CASSFSTGSSYEQYF. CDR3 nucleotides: TGCGCCAGCAGCTTTTCGACGGGAAGCTCCTACGAGCAGTACTTC.